This T cell receptor beta chain is from a study of blood T cell repertoires in COVID-19. Study details: T cells, B-cell-depleted T cells, or PBMCs provided the cDNA or gDNA that served as material.

Methods used by the authors: Scientists estimated how many nucleated cells there were by amplifying reference gene primers. The repertoire was sequenced with immunoSEQ multiplex PCR; TCRdb's copy has only in-frame clones and lacks some. V and J calls and clone size are those listed in that table; D and trimming were worked out from the DNA. The data show fewer than 250,000 clones, 90% seen once. The CDR3 covers 15 residues. Trimming left V 4 bases short and J 2 bases short, with 11 bases between. Germline CDR1 SNHLY, CDR2 FYNNEI. Sequences were obtained from PBMCs or T cells enriched from blood (not recorded which). The chain carries TRBV2 and TRBJ2-2; D may be TRBD1 (6 bases). This TCR was recovered from a man younger than 40 who had been exposed to COVID-19. The CDR3 DNA sequence: TGTGCCAGCAGTGCTTGGACAGTAAACACCGGGGAGCTGTTTTTT. Translation: CASSAWTVNTGELFF.